This TCR beta chain came from a study of cytomegalovirus exposure and HLA in healthy donors (dated by TCRdb to about 2017). Regarding the research as a whole: According to a later analysis, the roughly 120 validation repertoires were produced on the same platform as the 600 to 850 repertoires of the first cohort. The study was designed to test whether signatures of past pathogen exposure could be identified by cataloging public T cell receptors. In addition to the first cohort of 666 subjects, a separate validation cohort of around 110 different subjects was used. The study combined high-throughput TCR immunosequencing, statistical association of individual TCRs with disease status, and machine learning to predict cytomegalovirus infection status. What the authors observed across the whole study: In the study, approximately 150 TCR beta chains were listed as associated with cytomegalovirus. Across donors, most TCR sequences were observed very rarely, whereas some public TCRs were present in many individuals. In both the original and validation cohorts, the classifier was reported to diagnose cytomegalovirus status with high specificity and sensitivity. A later analysis lacked HLA typing for the validation cohort, so it scored co-occurrence in that cohort across all 110 or so repertoires. The authors suggested that the approach could potentially be extended to other disease states and immunological phenotypes. A later analysis found that TCRs clustered in the first cohort also tended to co-occur in the 120 validation repertoires, with approximately 93% of cluster scores above 0. A few of the identified cytomegalovirus-associated TCR beta chains were confirmed in vitro to be specific for cytomegalovirus antigens.

Donors formed part of the validation cohort, which comprised 120 subjects and was distinct from the first cohort of under 850 subjects. The library was built by means of the immunoSEQ multiplex PCR assay. In the paper's pipeline: A statistical classification framework was developed to diagnose cytomegalovirus status using the catalog of TCR beta chain sequences. The immuneACCESS repertoire file appears here via TCRdb, limited to in-frame rearrangements. These files lack a portion of the clones; in checked studies, under half of the deficit traces to unresolved V genes, and the cause of the others is not known. That table supplies the V and J calls and clone size; D and trimming were determined from the DNA. The sample table records some 170,000 clones; around nine tenths of these occur just once. Around 7.2% of the sample is in the top ten clones. Worth noting for this clone: There is no known antigen for this receptor. No per-base quality is available; no much larger clone lies one base away.

The germline V gene (reference sequence) provides CDR1 LNHDA and CDR2 SQIVND. From V the trimming removes 6 bases and from J it removes 1 base, while the gene matches leave 12 bases of the junction unaccounted for. CDR3 length: 17 amino acids, cysteine to phenylalanine. This entry keeps only the CDR3 DNA: 51 bases, framed from base 1. Rearrangement joined TRBV19 to TRBJ1-2, and 9 bases in between align with TRBD1. Sequencing was carried out using PBMCs. The sequence derives from a man aged 25-40 years in good health and CMV-seropositive. The CDR3 amino acid sequence is: CASSLYGTGIFNYGYTF. The bases read TGTGCCAGTAGCCTTTACGGGACAGGGATTTTTAACTATGGCTACACCTTC.